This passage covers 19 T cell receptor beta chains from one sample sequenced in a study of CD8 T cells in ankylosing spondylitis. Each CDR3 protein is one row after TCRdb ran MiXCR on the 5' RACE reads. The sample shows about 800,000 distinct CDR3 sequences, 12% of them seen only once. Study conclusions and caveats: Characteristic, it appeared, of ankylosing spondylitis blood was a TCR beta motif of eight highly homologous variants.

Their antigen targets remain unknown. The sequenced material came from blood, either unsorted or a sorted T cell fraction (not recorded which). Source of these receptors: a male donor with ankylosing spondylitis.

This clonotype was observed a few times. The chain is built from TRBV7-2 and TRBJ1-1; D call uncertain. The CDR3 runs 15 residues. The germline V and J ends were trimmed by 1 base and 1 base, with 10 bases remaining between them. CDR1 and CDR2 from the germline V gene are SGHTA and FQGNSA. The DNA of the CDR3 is TGTGCCAGCAGCTTAGGCGCAGGAACGAACACTGAAGCTTTCTTT. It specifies CASSLGAGTNTEAFF.

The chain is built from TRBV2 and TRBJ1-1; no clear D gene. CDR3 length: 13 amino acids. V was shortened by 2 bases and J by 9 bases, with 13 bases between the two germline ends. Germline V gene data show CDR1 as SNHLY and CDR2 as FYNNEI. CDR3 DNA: TGTGCCAGCAGTGAATGGGCAGAGACGAAAGCTTTCTTT. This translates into CASSEWAETKAFF. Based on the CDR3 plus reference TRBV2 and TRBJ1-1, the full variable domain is EPEVTQTPSHQVTQMGQEVILRCVPISNHLYFYWYRQILGQKVEFLVSFYNNEISEKSEIFDDQFSVERPDGSNFTLKIRSTKLEDSAMYFCASSEWAETKAFFGQGTRLTVV.

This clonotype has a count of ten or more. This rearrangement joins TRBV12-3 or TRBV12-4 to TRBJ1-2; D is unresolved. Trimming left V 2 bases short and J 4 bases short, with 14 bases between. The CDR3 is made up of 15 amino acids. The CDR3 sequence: CASSLLIGNPYGYTF. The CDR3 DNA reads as TGTGCCAGCAGTTTATTAATCGGCAATCCCTATGGCTACACCTTC.

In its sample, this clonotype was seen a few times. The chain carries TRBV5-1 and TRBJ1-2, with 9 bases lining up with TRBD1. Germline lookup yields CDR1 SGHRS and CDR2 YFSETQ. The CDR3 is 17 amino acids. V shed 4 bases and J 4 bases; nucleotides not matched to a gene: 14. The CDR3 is CASSIGTGNSETYGYTF. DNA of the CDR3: TGCGCCAGCAGCATCGGGACAGGGAACAGTGAGACCTATGGCTACACCTTC.

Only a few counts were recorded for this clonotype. CDR3 DNA sequence: TGTGCCAGCAGTCCCTACAGGGGCAAAGAGACCCAGTACTTC. Translation: CASSPYRGKETQYF. This rearrangement joins TRBV6-1 to TRBJ2-5; 7 bases are a match to TRBD1. Trimming at V came to 5 bases and at J to 3 bases, leaving 6 bases not matched to a gene. The CDR3 is 14 amino acids. The germline gives CDR1 MNHNS, CDR2 SASEGT.

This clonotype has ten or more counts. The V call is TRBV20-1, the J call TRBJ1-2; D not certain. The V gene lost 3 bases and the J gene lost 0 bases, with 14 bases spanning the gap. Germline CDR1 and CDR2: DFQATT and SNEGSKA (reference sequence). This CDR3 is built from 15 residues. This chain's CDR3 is CSARRPPVANYGYTF. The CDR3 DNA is TGCAGTGCTAGGCGACCCCCGGTTGCTAACTATGGCTACACCTTC.

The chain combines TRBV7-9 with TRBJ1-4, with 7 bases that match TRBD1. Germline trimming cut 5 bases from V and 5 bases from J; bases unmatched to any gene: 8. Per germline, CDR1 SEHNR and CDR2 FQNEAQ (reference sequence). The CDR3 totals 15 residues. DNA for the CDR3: TGTGCCAGCAGCCCCCGGACAGGCGTAAATGAAAAACTGTTTTTT. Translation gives CASSPRTGVNEKLFF.

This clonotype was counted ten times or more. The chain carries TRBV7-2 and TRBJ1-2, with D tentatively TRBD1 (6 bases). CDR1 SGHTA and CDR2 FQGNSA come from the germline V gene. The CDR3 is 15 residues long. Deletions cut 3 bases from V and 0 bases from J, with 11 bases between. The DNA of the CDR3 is TGTGCCAGCAGCTTCGGAGCAGGGGCTAACTATGGCTACACCTTC. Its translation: CASSFGAGANYGYTF.

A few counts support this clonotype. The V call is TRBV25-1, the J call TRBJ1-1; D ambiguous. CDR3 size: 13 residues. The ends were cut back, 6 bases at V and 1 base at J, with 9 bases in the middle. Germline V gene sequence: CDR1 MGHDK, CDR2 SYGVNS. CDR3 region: CASRTTWNTEAFF. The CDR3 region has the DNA TGTGCCAGCAGAACCACCTGGAACACTGAAGCTTTCTTT. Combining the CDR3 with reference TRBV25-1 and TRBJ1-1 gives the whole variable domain EADIYQTPRYLVIGTGKKITLECSQTMGHDKMYWYQQDPGMELHLIHYSYGVNSTEKGDLSSESTVSRIRTEHFPLTLESARPSHTSQYLCASRTTWNTEAFFGQGTRLTVV.

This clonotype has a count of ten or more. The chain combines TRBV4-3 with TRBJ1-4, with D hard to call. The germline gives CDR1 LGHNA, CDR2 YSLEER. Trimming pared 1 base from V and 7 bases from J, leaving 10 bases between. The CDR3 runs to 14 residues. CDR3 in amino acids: CASSQGGSSEKLFF. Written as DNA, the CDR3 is TGCGCCAGCAGCCAAGGAGGTAGTAGTGAAAAACTGTTTTTT.

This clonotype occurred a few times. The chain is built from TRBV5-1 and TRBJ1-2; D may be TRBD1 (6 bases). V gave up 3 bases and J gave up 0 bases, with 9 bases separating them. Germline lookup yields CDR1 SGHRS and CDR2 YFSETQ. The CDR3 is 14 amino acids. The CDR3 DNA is TGCGCCAGCAGCTCCGGACAGCCTAACTATGGCTACACCTTC. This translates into CASSSGQPNYGYTF.

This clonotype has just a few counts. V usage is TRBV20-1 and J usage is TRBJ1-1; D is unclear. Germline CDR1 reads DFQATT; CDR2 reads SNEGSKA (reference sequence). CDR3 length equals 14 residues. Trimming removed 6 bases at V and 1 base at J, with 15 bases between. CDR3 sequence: CSAVLPHKNTEAFF. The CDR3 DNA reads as TGCAGTGCGGTACTCCCACACAAGAACACTGAAGCTTTCTTT.

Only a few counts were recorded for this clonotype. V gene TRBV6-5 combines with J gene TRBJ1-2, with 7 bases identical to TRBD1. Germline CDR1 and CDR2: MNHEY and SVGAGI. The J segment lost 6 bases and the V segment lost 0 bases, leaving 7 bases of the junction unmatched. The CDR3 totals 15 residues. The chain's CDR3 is CASSYSNRGGNGYTF. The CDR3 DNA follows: TGTGCCAGCAGTTACTCTAACAGGGGCGGTAATGGCTACACCTTC.

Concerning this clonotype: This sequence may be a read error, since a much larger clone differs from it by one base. CDR3 in amino acids: CASSYWRGEQYF. The CDR3 DNA follows: TGTGCCAGCAGTTACTGGAGGGGCGAGCAGTACTTC. The rearrangement uses TRBV6-5 and TRBJ2-7, with D possibly being TRBD2 (6 bases). This CDR3 has 12 amino acids. V shed 1 base and J shed 6 bases, with 7 bases lying between them. CDR1 and CDR2 (germline): MNHEY, SVGAGI.

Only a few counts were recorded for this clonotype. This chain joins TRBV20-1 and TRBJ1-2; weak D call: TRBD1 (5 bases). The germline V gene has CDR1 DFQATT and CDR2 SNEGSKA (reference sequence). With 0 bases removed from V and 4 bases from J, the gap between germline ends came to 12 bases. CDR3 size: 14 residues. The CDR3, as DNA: TGCAGTGCTAGAGATCGACAGCTACTCTATGGCTACACCTTC. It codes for CSARDRQLLYGYTF.

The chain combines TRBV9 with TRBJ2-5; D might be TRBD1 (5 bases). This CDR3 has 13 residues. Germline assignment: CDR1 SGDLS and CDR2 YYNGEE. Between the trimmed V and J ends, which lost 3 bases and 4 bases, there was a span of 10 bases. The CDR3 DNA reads TGTGCCAGCAGCGCTGACAGTAGAGAGACCCAGTACTTC. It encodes CASSADSRETQYF.

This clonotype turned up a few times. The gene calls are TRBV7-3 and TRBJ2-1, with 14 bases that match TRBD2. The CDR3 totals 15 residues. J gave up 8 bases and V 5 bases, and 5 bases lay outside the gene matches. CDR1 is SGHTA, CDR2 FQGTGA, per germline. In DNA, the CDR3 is TGTGCCAGCAGCGCGACTAGCGGGGGGGCGGATGAGCAGTTCTTC. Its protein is CASSATSGGADEQFF.

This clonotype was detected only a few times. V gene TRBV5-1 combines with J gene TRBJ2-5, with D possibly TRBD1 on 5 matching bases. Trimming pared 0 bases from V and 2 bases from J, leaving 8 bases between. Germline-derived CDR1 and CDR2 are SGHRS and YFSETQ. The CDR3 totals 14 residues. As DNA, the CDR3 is TGCGCCAGCAGCTTGGAAGCAGGGCAAGAGACCCAGTACTTC. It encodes CASSLEAGQETQYF.

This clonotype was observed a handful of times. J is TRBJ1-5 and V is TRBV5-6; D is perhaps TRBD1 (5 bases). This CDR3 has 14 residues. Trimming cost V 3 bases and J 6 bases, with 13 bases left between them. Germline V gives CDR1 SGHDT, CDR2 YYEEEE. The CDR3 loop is CASSSGRDSQPQHF. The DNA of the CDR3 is TGTGCCAGCAGCTCGGGACGGGATTCTCAGCCCCAGCATTTT.